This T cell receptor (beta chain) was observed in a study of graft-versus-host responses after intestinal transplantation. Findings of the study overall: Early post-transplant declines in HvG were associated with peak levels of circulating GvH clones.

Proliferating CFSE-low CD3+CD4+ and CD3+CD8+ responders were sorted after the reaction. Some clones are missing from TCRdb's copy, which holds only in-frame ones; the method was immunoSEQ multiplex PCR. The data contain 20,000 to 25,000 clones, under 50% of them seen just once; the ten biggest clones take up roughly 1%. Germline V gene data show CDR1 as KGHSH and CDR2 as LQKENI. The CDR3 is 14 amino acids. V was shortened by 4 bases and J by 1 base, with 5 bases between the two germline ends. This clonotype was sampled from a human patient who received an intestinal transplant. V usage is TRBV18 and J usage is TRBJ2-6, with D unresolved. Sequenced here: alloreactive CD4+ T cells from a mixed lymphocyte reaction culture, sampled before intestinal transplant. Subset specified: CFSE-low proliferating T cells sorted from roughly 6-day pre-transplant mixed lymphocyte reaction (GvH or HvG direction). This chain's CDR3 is CASSLLSGANVLTF. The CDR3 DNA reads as TGTGCCAGCTCACTATTATCTGGGGCCAACGTCCTGACTTTC.